These 18 T cell receptor beta chains were sequenced from one sample in a study of cytomegalovirus exposure and HLA in healthy donors. Primers: 60 Vbeta forward and 13 Jbeta reverse. The protocol was immunoSEQ multiplex PCR, while the TCRdb copy is restricted to in-frame clones and leaves out a portion. The sample holds about 140,000 clones; roughly three quarters are singletons and the top ten take under 5.5%. The specimen was PBMCs. The receptor source for this set is a woman aged 50 to 60 in good health and CMV-seronegative.

The chain is built from TRBV28 and TRBJ1-2; possibly TRBD1 for D (6 bases). Germline V gene data show CDR1 as MDHEN and CDR2 as SYDVKM. This CDR3 contains 15 residues. The V and J ends lost 5 bases and 2 bases respectively, with 15 bases between them. For the CDR3, the DNA is TGTGCCAGCAGTATCCTGACAGGTGTGAACTATGGCTACACCTTC. Translating gives CASSILTGVNYGYTF.

The chain joins TRBV19 to TRBJ2-1; possibly TRBD1 for D (6 bases). CDR1 and CDR2 (germline): LNHDA, SQIVND (reference sequence). The V end lost 6 bases, the J end lost 3 bases, and 18 bases lay between the germline ends. The length of the CDR3 is 16 residues. This chain's CDR3 is CASSPEDSLIYNEQFF. CDR3 bases: TGTGCCAGTAGCCCAGAGGACAGCCTCATCTACAATGAGCAGTTCTTC.

The chain uses TRBV5-4 and TRBJ1-6; a weak D match, TRBD1 (5 bases). V was shortened by 5 bases and J by 7 bases, with 19 bases between the two germline ends. CDR3 length equals 16 residues. Germline V CDR1 and CDR2: SGHNT, YYREEE (reference sequence). CDR3 nucleotides: TGTGCCAGCAGTTCGGGGGGGGGAGTTGGGAATTCACCCCTCCACTTT. Protein: CASSSGGGVGNSPLHF.

This clone has just a few counts. The chain uses TRBV19 and TRBJ1-5; the match to TRBD1 covers 9 bases. Germline V lookup: CDR1 LNHDA, CDR2 SQIVND (reference sequence). This CDR3 is 15 amino acids long. V was clipped by 6 bases and J by 4 bases; unmatched bases: 7. CDR3 region: CASSPWDRANQPQHF. The CDR3 nucleotides read TGTGCCAGTAGCCCTTGGGACAGGGCAAATCAGCCCCAGCATTTT.

This clone has a single count. The gene calls are TRBV11-2 and TRBJ1-4; D gene uncertain. V was clipped by 5 bases and J by 4 bases, with 14 bases between them. The CDR3 covers 15 residues. From germline, CDR1 is SGHAT and CDR2 FQNNGV. CDR3 DNA sequence: TGTGCCAGCAGCACAAAACCCGGGATTAATGAAAAACTGTTTTTT. Amino acid sequence: CASSTKPGINEKLFF.

The chain links TRBV5-1 to TRBJ1-2; D may be TRBD1 (5 bases). The CDR3 is 13 residues long. V was clipped by 6 bases and J by 2 bases, with 11 bases between them. From germline, CDR1 is SGHRS and CDR2 YFSETQ. CDR3 region: CASKIDSNYGYTF. CDR3 nucleotides: TGCGCCAGCAAGATAGACAGCAACTATGGCTACACCTTC.

The chain recombines TRBV13 with TRBJ2-5; 9 bases map to TRBD2. Germline CDR1 reads PRHDT; CDR2 reads FYEKMQ (reference sequence). The V segment lost 5 bases and the J segment 0 bases; nucleotides outside the gene matches: 4. This CDR3 has 15 residues. CDR3 in amino acids: CASSPSGAYQETQYF. The CDR3 DNA follows: TGTGCCAGCAGCCCTAGCGGGGCATACCAAGAGACCCAGTACTTC.

V and J are TRBV19 and TRBJ1-1; 9 nucleotides agree with TRBD1. Unmatched junction bases numbered 6, after V lost 0 bases and J lost 10 bases. Germline loops: CDR1 LNHDA, CDR2 SQIVND (reference sequence). The CDR3 loop spans 14 amino acids. CDR3 nucleotide sequence: TGTGCCAGTAGTATAGAGCCGCGACAGGGGGGAGCTTTCTTT. Amino acids: CASSIEPRQGGAFF.

V usage is TRBV29-1 and J usage is TRBJ1-4, with TRBD1 identical over 8 bases. V was clipped by 6 bases and J by 3 bases; unmatched bases: 9. The CDR3 runs 15 residues. The germline CDR1 and CDR2 sequences are SQVTM and ANQGSEA. CDR3 nucleotide sequence: TGCAGCGTCCGCAACCGGGACAGGCCTAATGAAAAACTGTTTTTT. Amino acids: CSVRNRDRPNEKLFF.

The rearrangement joins TRBV27 to TRBJ1-1, with D perhaps TRBD1 (5 bases). Germline-derived CDR1 and CDR2 are MNHEY and SMNVEV (reference sequence). Trimming cost V 5 bases and J 1 base, with 17 bases left between them. The CDR3 totals 16 residues. The CDR3 region has the DNA TGTGCCAGCAGTCCACGCCCGGGCAGGGCGAACACTGAAGCTTTCTTT. As protein: CASSPRPGRANTEAFF.

The chain uses TRBV6-1 and TRBJ2-7; 7 positions match TRBD1. This CDR3 is 14 amino acids long. Looked up from germline, CDR1 is MNHNS and CDR2 is SASEGT. V dropped 3 bases and J dropped 3; count of bases not matched to a gene: 5. The CDR3 DNA is TGTGCCAGCAGTGAGTCGACAGGGTTCTACGAGCAGTACTTC. This codes for CASSESTGFYEQYF.

The chain has TRBV7-2 and TRBJ2-1; 7 bases agree with TRBD2. Per germline, CDR1 SGHTA and CDR2 FQGNSA. V gave up 1 base and J gave up 5 bases; unmatched junction bases: 5. This CDR3 region has 15 residues. CDR3 amino acids: CASSLVGGTDNEQFF. In DNA, the CDR3 is TGTGCCAGCAGCTTAGTCGGGGGGACGGACAATGAGCAGTTCTTC.

V and J are TRBV19 and TRBJ1-5, with a tentative D call TRBD1 (6 bases). Trimming removed 4 bases at V and 2 bases at J, with 12 bases between. The CDR3 is made up of 15 amino acids. Germline lookup yields CDR1 LNHDA and CDR2 SQIVND (reference sequence). CDR3 nucleotide sequence: TGTGCCAGTAGTAGGGGGGGCGCGGGCAATCAGCCCCAGCATTTT. Translated, it gives CASSRGGAGNQPQHF.

This clone was detected only a few times. The rearrangement joins TRBV2 to TRBJ1-5, with TRBD1 as a possible D gene (6 bases). This CDR3 is 16 amino acids long. Germline V gene data show CDR1 as SNHLY and CDR2 as FYNNEI. Trimming stripped 5 bases from V and 2 bases from J, with 16 bases between. CDR3 bases: TGTGCCAGCAGTAAACAGGGCCCGGAGGGCAATCAGCCCCAGCATTTT. This gives the protein CASSKQGPEGNQPQHF.

The V gene is TRBV6-6, the J gene TRBJ2-3, with 10 bases matching TRBD1. The CDR3 sequence is 16 residues long. Looked up from germline, CDR1 is MNHNY and CDR2 is SVGAGI (reference sequence). V lost 7 bases, J lost 3 bases, and 10 bases stayed unmatched. The CDR3 spells CASTLPTGGETDTQYF. CDR3 DNA: TGTGCCAGCACTTTACCGACAGGGGGCGAGACAGATACGCAGTATTTT.

In DNA form, the CDR3 reads TGTGCCAGCAGTGATTCGCCAGCGCTCGCAGATACGCAGTATTTT. This encodes CASSDSPALADTQYF. This rearrangement joins TRBV6-1 to TRBJ2-3; D is unresolved. Trimming pared 3 bases from V and 4 bases from J, leaving 14 bases between. The CDR3 length is 15 residues. Germline lookup yields CDR1 MNHNS and CDR2 SASEGT.

V and J are TRBV10-3 and TRBJ1-2; TRBD1 aligns across 7 bases. This CDR3 has 14 residues. With 5 bases clipped from V and 0 bases from J, the junction kept 3 bases outside the gene matches. Germline CDR1 is ENHRY and CDR2 is SYGVKD. The DNA of the CDR3 is TGTGCCATCAGTACAGGGGCTGCTAACTATGGCTACACCTTC. Residues: CAISTGAANYGYTF.

The V call is TRBV5-1, the J call TRBJ2-5; D is undetermined. This CDR3 is built from 13 residues. CDR1 and CDR2 from the germline V gene are SGHRS and YFSETQ. Deletions cut 4 bases from V and 5 bases from J, with 12 bases between. CDR3 sequence: CASSANRRETQYF. As DNA, the CDR3 is TGCGCCAGCAGCGCAAACCGCAGGGAGACCCAGTACTTC.